This T cell receptor beta chain was observed in a study of blood T cells in healthy people across ages. Study observations and caveats: Correlation between TCR beta diversity and naive T cell percentage was strong. A greater number of naive CD4+ cells and higher diversity distinguished long-lived donors from aged donors.

In each sample, at least 7 million PBMCs were isolated. For this clonotype: The antigen remains undetermined.

Sample-barcoded 5' priming and a J-beta primer mix drove a second PCR of roughly 6 to 12 cycles. TCRdb recomputed calls from the 5' RACE reads with MiXCR, one row per CDR3 protein. The data contain hundreds of thousands of distinct CDR3 sequences, around 43% of them singletons. Sequencing used blood. This TCR was sampled from a man aged 55 to 70 in good health.

CDR3 in amino acids: CASSQRGGQGDTQYF. CDR3 DNA sequence: TGCGCCAGCAGCCAGAGGGGTGGACAGGGGGATACGCAGTATTTT. The rearrangement links TRBV4-3 to TRBJ2-3, with 9 bases fitting TRBD1. The CDR3 spans 15 residues. Germline loops: CDR1 LGHNA, CDR2 YSLEER. J gave up 6 bases and V 3 bases, and 7 bases lay outside the gene matches.